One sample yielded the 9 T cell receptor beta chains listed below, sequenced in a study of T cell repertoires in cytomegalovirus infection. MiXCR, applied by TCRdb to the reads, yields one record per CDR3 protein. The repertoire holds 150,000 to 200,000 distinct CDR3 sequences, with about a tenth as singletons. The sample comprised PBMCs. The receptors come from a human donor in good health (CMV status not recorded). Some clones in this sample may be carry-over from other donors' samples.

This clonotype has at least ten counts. In DNA, the CDR3 is TGTGCCAGCAGCTTGGGTTCTAGCGGGATACTAGCCAAAAACATTCAGTACTTC. Protein sequence: CASSLGSSGILAKNIQYF. This chain uses TRBV7-2 with TRBJ2-4; 9 bases are a match to TRBD2. Germline V gene lookup returns CDR1 SGHTA and CDR2 FQGNSA. V was pared by 3 bases and J by 0 bases, with 9 bases of the junction left unmatched. This CDR3 has 18 amino acids.

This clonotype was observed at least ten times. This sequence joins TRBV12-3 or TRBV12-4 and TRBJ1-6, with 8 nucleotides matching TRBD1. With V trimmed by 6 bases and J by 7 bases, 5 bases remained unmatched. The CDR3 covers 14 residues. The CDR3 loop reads CASSQDRGNSPLHF. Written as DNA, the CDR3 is TGTGCCAGCAGCCAAGACAGGGGAAATTCACCCCTCCACTTT.

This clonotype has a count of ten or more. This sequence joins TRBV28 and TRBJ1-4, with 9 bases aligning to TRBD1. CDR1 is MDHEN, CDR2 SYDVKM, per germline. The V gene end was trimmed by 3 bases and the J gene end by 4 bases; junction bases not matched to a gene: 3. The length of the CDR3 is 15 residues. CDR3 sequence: CASSLGQGHNEKLFF. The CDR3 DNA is TGTGCCAGCAGTTTGGGACAGGGACATAATGAAAAACTGTTTTTT.

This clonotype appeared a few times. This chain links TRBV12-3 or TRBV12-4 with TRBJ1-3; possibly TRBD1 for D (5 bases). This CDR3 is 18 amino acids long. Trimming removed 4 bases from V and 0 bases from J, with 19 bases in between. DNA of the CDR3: TGTGCCAGCAGTTCTCGCTTTGCGGGGGATGACTCTGGAAACACCATATATTTT. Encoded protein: CASSSRFAGDDSGNTIYF.

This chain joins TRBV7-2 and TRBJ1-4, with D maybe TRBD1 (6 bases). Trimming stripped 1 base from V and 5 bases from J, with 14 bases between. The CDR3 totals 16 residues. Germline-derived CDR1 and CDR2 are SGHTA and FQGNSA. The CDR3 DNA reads TGTGCCAGCAGCTTAGGGGGGGCAGGGGCCAATGAAAAACTGTTTTTT. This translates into CASSLGGAGANEKLFF.

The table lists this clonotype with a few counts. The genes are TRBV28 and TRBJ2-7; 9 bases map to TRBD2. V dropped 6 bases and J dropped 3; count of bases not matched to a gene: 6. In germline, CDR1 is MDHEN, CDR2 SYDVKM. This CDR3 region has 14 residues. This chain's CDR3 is CASSPSGDIYEQYF. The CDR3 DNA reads TGTGCCAGCAGCCCTAGCGGGGATATCTACGAGCAGTACTTC. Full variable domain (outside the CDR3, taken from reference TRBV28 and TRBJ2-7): DVKVTQSSRYLVKRTGEKVFLECVQDMDHENMFWYRQDPGLGLRLIYFSYDVKMKEKGDIPEGYSVSREKKERFSLILESASTNQTSMYLCASSPSGDIYEQYFGPGTRLTVT.

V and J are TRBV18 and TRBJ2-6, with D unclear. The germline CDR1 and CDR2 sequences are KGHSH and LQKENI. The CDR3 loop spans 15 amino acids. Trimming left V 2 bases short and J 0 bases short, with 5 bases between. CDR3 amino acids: CASSPKVSGANVLTF. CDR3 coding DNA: TGTGCCAGCTCACCAAAAGTCTCTGGGGCCAACGTCCTGACTTTC.

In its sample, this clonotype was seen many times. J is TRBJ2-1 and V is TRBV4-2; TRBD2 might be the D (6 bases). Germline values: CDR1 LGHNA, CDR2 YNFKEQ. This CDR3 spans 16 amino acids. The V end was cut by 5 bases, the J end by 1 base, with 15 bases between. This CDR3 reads CASSYSVGGSYNEQFF. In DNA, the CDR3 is TGTGCCAGCAGCTACTCAGTGGGGGGATCCTACAATGAGCAGTTCTTC.

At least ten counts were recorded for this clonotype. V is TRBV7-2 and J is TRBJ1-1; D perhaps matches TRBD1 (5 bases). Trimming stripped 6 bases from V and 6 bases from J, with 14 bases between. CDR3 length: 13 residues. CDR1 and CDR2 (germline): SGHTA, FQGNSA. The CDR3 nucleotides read TGTGCCAGCAGACTTCGACAGCCCGCTGAAGCTTTCTTT. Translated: CASRLRQPAEAFF.